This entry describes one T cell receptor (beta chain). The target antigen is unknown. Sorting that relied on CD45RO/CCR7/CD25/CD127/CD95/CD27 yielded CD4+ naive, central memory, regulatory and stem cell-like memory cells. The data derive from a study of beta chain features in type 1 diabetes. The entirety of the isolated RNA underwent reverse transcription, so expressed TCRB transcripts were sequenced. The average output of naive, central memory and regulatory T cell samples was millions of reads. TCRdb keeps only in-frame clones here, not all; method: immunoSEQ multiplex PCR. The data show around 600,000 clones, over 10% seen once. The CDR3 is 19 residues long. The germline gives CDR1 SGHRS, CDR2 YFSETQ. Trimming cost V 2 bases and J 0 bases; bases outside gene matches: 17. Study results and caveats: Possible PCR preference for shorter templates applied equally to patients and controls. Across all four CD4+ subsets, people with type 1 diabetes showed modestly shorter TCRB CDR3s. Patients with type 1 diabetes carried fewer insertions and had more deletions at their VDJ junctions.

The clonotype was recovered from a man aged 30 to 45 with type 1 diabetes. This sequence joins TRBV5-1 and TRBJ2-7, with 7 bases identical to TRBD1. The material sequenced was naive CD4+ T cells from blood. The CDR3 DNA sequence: TGCGCCAGCAGCTTACAACCCTATGACAGGGTCGGTGCCTCCTACGAGCAGTACTTC. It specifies CASSLQPYDRVGASYEQYF.